The source of this T cell receptor (beta chain) is a study of T cells in Graves' hyperthyroidism and ophthalmopathy. Study context: Peripheral blood collection took place at initial diagnosis, before any treatment.

The CDR3 regions of TCR beta were amplified from RNA transcripts. RT-PCR in the first round (using the HTBI primer set) targeted the TCR CDR3. MiXCR, applied by TCRdb to the multiplex PCR reads, yields one record per CDR3 protein. The table has around 360,000 distinct CDR3 sequences, about 15% seen once; the top ten hold roughly 19%. Turning to this clonotype: Its target is not known. At one boundary the junction diverges from the germline segment, which might be a read error.

Clinical Activity Scores of at least 3, NOSPECS grades of at least 4 and durations under 3 months characterized ophthalmopathy patients. From 9 to 10 ml of fresh peripheral blood, PBMCs were isolated. CDR1 is SGHRS, CDR2 YFSETQ, per germline. The CDR3 covers 14 residues. General study findings and limits: Researchers found most expanded thyroid clonotypes above 0.001 in blood as well.

This chain links TRBV5-1 with TRBJ2-2, with 7 bases identical to TRBD1. Sequenced sample: blood. The receptor comes from a woman between 55 and 75 years old with Graves' ophthalmopathy. The CDR3 coding sequence is TGTGCCAGCAGCGAGGACAGGTTAGCCGGGGAGCTGTTTTTT. Translation gives CASSEDRLAGELFF.